These 23 T cell receptor beta chains share one sample of origin, sequenced in a study of blood T cell repertoires in COVID-19 (dated by TCRdb to 2020 to 2021). Receptors were amplified or captured by the immunoSEQ multiplex PCR assay. TCRdb re-hosts the immuneACCESS table, in-frame sequences only. Its copies lack some clones; in the studies checked, an unresolved V gene accounts for under half of them, and the cause for the rest is not known. The sample data list 130,000 or so clones, and 75% to 90% of these were observed just once. The top ten clones comprise 15% to 20% of the sample. Specimen: PBMCs or T cells enriched from blood (not recorded which). The receptors shown here come from a man younger than 45 who had recovered from COVID-19.

The chain has TRBV2 and TRBJ1-4; TRBD1 matches 8 bases. CDR1 SNHLY and CDR2 FYNNEI come from the germline V gene. CDR3 size: 15 residues. The junction had 9 bases not matched to a gene; V was cut back by 4 bases and J by 8 bases. The CDR3 DNA follows: TGTGCCAGCAGTGTGGACGGGACAGGAAAAGAAAAACTGTTTTTT. Its translation is CASSVDGTGKEKLFF.

The chain links TRBV6-5 to TRBJ2-7; TRBD1 aligns across 9 bases. Germline V lookup: CDR1 MNHEY, CDR2 SVGAGI. J lost 3 bases, V lost 6 bases, and 6 bases had no gene match. The CDR3 has 14 amino acids. CDR3 in amino acids: CASRGDREDYEQYV. The CDR3 coding sequence is TGTGCCAGCAGGGGGGACAGGGAGGACTACGAGCAGTACGTC.

This clone appeared a few times. The chain couples TRBV30 to TRBJ1-5, with 11 positions matching TRBD1. CDR3 length equals 14 residues. V shed 3 bases, J shed 2 bases, and the junction held 0 bases outside the gene matches. Germline assignment: CDR1 GTSNPN and CDR2 SVGIG (reference sequence). The CDR3: CAWRGQGGNQPQHF. CDR3 in DNA: TGTGCCTGGAGGGGACAGGGGGGCAATCAGCCCCAGCATTTT.

V usage is TRBV27 and J usage is TRBJ1-6; 9 nucleotides agree with TRBD1. With 4 bases clipped from V and 9 bases from J, the junction kept 4 bases outside the gene matches. CDR3 length: 14 amino acids. Germline V gene sequence: CDR1 MNHEY, CDR2 SMNVEV (reference sequence). The DNA for the CDR3 is TGTGCCAGCAGTTGGGGACAGGGAATTTCACCCCTCCACTTT. Translation gives CASSWGQGISPLHF.

This chain joins TRBV10-3 and TRBJ2-3; no clear D. Germline V gene sequence: CDR1 ENHRY, CDR2 SYGVKD. The CDR3 totals 16 residues. The V end was cut by 0 bases, the J end by 0 bases, with 10 bases between. The CDR3 bases are TGTGCCATCAGTGAGTCTGTAGCCGGTAGCACAGATACGCAGTATTTT. Its protein is CAISESVAGSTDTQYF.

The J gene is TRBJ1-2, the V gene TRBV6-2 or TRBV6-3, with D hard to call. The germline gives CDR1 MNHEY, CDR2 SVGEGT. Deletions cut 2 bases from V and 7 bases from J, with 8 bases between. This CDR3 spans 12 amino acids. CDR3 sequence reads: CASSYEGAGYTF. The CDR3 nucleotides are TGTGCCAGCAGTTACGAGGGCGCTGGCTACACCTTC.

V usage is TRBV11-2 and J usage is TRBJ1-3; 7 nucleotides match TRBD1. The CDR3 is 14 residues long. Germline V gene data show CDR1 as SGHAT and CDR2 as FQNNGV. V was pared by 5 bases and J by 7 bases, with 8 bases of the junction left unmatched. The CDR3 region is CASSQTGLGNTIYF. CDR3 DNA: TGTGCCAGCAGCCAGACAGGGTTAGGGAACACCATATATTTT.

The rearrangement links TRBV10-3 to TRBJ1-5; TRBD1 aligns across 8 bases. The CDR3 is made up of 15 amino acids. The ends lost 4 bases at V and 3 bases at J; junction bases unmatched: 5. Germline-derived CDR1 and CDR2 are ENHRY and SYGVKD. The CDR3 DNA sequence: TGTGCCATCAGTGTGGGGGACAGGTTCAATCAGCCCCAGCATTTT. Translating it yields CAISVGDRFNQPQHF.

The rearrangement links TRBV7-9 to TRBJ1-2; D is uncertain. From germline, CDR1 is SEHNR and CDR2 FQNEAQ (reference sequence). The CDR3 length is 12 residues. V shed 1 base and J shed 6 bases, with 6 bases lying between them. The CDR3, as DNA: TGTGCCAGCAGCTTAGGCGGGGATGGCTACACCTTC. Translation: CASSLGGDGYTF.

The V gene is TRBV2, the J gene TRBJ2-5; 7 nucleotides line up with TRBD2. The CDR3 spans 15 residues. Germline CDR1 is SNHLY and CDR2 is FYNNEI. V lost 4 bases, J lost 7 bases, and 12 bases stayed unmatched. The CDR3 DNA reads as TGTGCCAGCAGTGGAGTGCTAGCGGACCGGGGGACCCAGTACTTC. Encoded protein: CASSGVLADRGTQYF.

V and J are TRBV5-1 and TRBJ1-6, with 7 bases matching TRBD1. CDR3 length: 15 amino acids. Germline V gene lookup returns CDR1 SGHRS and CDR2 YFSETQ. After removal of 0 bases from V and 5 bases from J, the junction contained 2 bases not matched to a gene. Here the CDR3 reads CASSLEGTDNSPLHF. The CDR3 DNA follows: TGCGCCAGCAGCTTGGAGGGGACAGATAATTCACCCCTCCACTTT.

The chain couples TRBV15 to TRBJ2-5, with a tentative D call TRBD1 (7 bases). CDR1 is LNHNV, CDR2 YYDKDF, per germline (reference sequence). This CDR3 is 14 amino acids long. Trimming took 5 bases from V and 3 from J, leaving 13 bases between them. The CDR3 DNA reads as TGTGCCACCAGCGGGCGGGACAGAAAAGAGACCCAGTACTTC. Protein product: CATSGRDRKETQYF.

The V gene is TRBV29-1, the J gene TRBJ2-7, with TRBD2 identical over 7 bases. This CDR3 has 14 residues. CDR1 and CDR2 (germline): SQVTM, ANQGSEA. V was pared by 5 bases and J by 1 base, with 8 bases of the junction left unmatched. The CDR3 reads CSVIGGSASYEQYF. In nucleotides, the CDR3 is TGCAGCGTTATAGGCGGGAGCGCTTCCTACGAGCAGTACTTC.

The rearrangement uses TRBV13 and TRBJ2-3, with TRBD2 matching over 11 bases. CDR3 size: 16 residues. CDR1 is PRHDT and CDR2 is FYEKMQ in the germline V gene (reference sequence). V was pared by 4 bases and J by 1 base, with 4 bases of the junction left unmatched. The DNA for the CDR3 is TGTGCCAGCAGCTCCAGACTAGCGGGACGCACAGATACGCAGTATTTT. It specifies CASSSRLAGRTDTQYF.

In its sample, this clone was seen a few times. DNA for the CDR3: TGTGCCAGCAGCGCACAGGGACAGTATGGCTACACCTTC. It encodes CASSAQGQYGYTF. The genes are TRBV9 and TRBJ1-2; 7 bases fit TRBD1. Per germline, CDR1 SGDLS and CDR2 YYNGEE. V gave up 3 bases and J gave up 5 bases; unmatched junction bases: 4. The CDR3 consists of 13 residues.

The rearrangement links TRBV7-9 to TRBJ1-2, with D maybe TRBD1 (5 bases). This CDR3 has 13 amino acids. V lost 5 bases to trimming and J lost 6 bases, with 13 bases between them. CDR1 is SEHNR, CDR2 FQNEAQ, per germline (reference sequence). DNA of the CDR3: TGTGCCAGCAGCCCAGAGTGGGGGGATGGCTACACCTTC. Its translation is CASSPEWGDGYTF.

The gene calls are TRBV3-1 (or the pseudogene TRBV3-2) and TRBJ1-3, with TRBD1 matching 8 bases. The CDR3 runs 16 residues. V trimming: 2 bases; J trimming: 2 bases; junction bases outside the gene matches: 5. The germline gives CDR1 LGHDT, CDR2 YNNKEL (reference sequence). The CDR3 here is CASSQSGTGAGNTIYF. The CDR3 DNA sequence: TGTGCCAGCAGCCAAAGTGGGACAGGAGCTGGAAACACCATATATTTT.

The chain's CDR3 is CASRASSDTQYF. The CDR3 DNA reads as TGTGCCAGCAGGGCCTCTTCCGATACGCAGTATTTT. The gene calls are TRBV11-2 and TRBJ2-3; D uncertain. Germline V CDR1 and CDR2: SGHAT, FQNNGV. The length of the CDR3 is 12 residues. The ends were cut back, 6 bases at V and 6 bases at J, with 10 bases in the middle. The complete variable domain, with remaining parts taken from reference TRBV11-2 and TRBJ2-3, reads EAGVAQSPRYKIIEKRQSVAFWCNPISGHATLYWYQQILGQGPKLLIQFQNNGVVDDSQLPKDRFSAERLKGVDSTLKIQPAKLEDSAVYLCASRASSDTQYFGPGTRLTVL.

The V and J genes are TRBV6-5 and TRBJ1-6, with D unresolved. Between the trimmed V and J ends, which lost 6 bases and 11 bases, there was a span of 17 bases. Germline V lookup: CDR1 MNHEY, CDR2 SVGAGI. The CDR3 extends over 14 amino acids. The CDR3 sequence: CASSSPAARTPLHF. The CDR3 DNA reads TGTGCCAGCAGCTCTCCCGCGGCACGGACACCCCTCCACTTT.

This clone was observed once. The genes are TRBV2 and TRBJ2-1, with 11 bases that match TRBD2. Germline loops: CDR1 SNHLY, CDR2 FYNNEI. V gave up 7 bases and J gave up 4 bases; unmatched junction bases: 9. The CDR3 consists of 16 residues. The CDR3 loop is CASKLTGTSGYNEQFF. The CDR3 DNA sequence: TGTGCCAGCAAATTAACCGGGACTAGCGGTTACAATGAGCAGTTCTTC. The full variable domain, rest sourced from reference TRBV2 and TRBJ2-1, is EPEVTQTPSHQVTQMGQEVILRCVPISNHLYFYWYRQILGQKVEFLVSFYNNEISEKSEIFDDQFSVERPDGSNFTLKIRSTKLEDSAMYFCASKLTGTSGYNEQFFGPGTRLTVL.

This chain uses TRBV27 with TRBJ1-1; tentatively, D is TRBD1 (5 bases). This CDR3 is 13 amino acids long. CDR1 MNHEY and CDR2 SMNVEV come from the germline V gene (reference sequence). V lost 8 bases and J lost 10, with 20 bases in between. The CDR3 here is CASCNWGTGLAFF. In DNA form, the CDR3 reads TGTGCCAGCTGTAATTGGGGCACCGGATTAGCTTTCTTT.

V usage is TRBV5-1 and J usage is TRBJ2-3; 8 bases fit TRBD1. CDR1 is SGHRS, CDR2 YFSETQ, per germline. Trimming at V came to 2 bases and at J to 5 bases, leaving 7 bases not matched to a gene. This CDR3 is built from 15 residues. CDR3 bases: TGCGCCAGCAGCTTACGGAGACAGGGGTTAGATACGCAGTATTTT. Translation: CASSLRRQGLDTQYF.

For the CDR3, the DNA is TGTGCCAGCAGCCAACCCCTCATGGGGGCGGGGGATAACACAGATACGCAGTATTTT. It codes for CASSQPLMGAGDNTDTQYF. This chain joins TRBV3-1 (or the pseudogene TRBV3-2) and TRBJ2-3; the D gene is possibly TRBD2 (7 bases). This CDR3 contains 19 residues. Germline lookup yields CDR1 LGHDT and CDR2 YNNKEL (reference sequence). V was trimmed by 2 bases and J by 2 bases, leaving 23 bases between them.